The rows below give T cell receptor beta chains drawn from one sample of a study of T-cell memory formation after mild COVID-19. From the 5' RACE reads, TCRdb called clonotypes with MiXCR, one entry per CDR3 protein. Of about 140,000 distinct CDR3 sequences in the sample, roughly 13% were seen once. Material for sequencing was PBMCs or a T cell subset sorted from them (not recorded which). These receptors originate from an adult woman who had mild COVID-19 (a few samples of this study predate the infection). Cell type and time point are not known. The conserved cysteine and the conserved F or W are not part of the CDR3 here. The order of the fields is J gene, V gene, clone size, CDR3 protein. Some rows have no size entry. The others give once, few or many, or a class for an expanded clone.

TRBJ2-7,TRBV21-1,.,ASSKGLAGSIWASSYEQY
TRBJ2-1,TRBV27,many,ASSTALKPPYNEQF
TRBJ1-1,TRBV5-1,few,ASSHGQGGAEAF
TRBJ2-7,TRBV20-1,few,SASATLGSEQY
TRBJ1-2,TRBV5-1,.,ASSLLTGKGYT
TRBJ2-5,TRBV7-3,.,ASSPGTRPNQY
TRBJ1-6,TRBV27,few,ASSLSGQGSPLH
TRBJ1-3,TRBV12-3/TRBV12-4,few,ASSSRLSGGNTIY
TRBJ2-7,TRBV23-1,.,ASSPKREGCEQY
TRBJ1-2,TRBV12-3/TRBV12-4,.,ASSSSSQDPNYGYT
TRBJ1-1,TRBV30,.,AWSVSIWNTEAF
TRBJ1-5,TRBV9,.,ASSVRANVEPQH
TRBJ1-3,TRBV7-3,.,ASSPNLGNTIY